One sample yielded the 23 T cell receptor beta chains listed below, sequenced in a study of shared clonotypes between healthy human individuals. Produced via immunoSEQ multiplex PCR; TCRdb's table is partial and in-frame only. This table has around 330,000 clones, approximately 79% appearing once. The sample was memory CD4+ T cells sorted from blood. Described subset: CD45RA-negative fraction. The origin of the receptors is a man in his thirties or forties in good health.

This clone was seen repeatedly, ten times or more. V gene TRBV5-1 combines with J gene TRBJ1-1; D possibly corresponds to TRBD1 (5 bases). Germline assignment: CDR1 SGHRS and CDR2 YFSETQ. Trimming left V 3 bases short and J 0 bases short, with 12 bases between. The CDR3 has 15 amino acids. CDR3 residues: CASSSPGIMNTEAFF. For the CDR3, the DNA is TGCGCCAGCAGCTCTCCAGGGATAATGAACACTGAAGCTTTCTTT.

V and J are TRBV5-1 and TRBJ2-3; D is unresolved. Per germline, CDR1 SGHRS and CDR2 YFSETQ. The CDR3 has 12 amino acids. Trimming removed 6 bases from V and 2 bases from J, with 7 bases in between. For the CDR3, the DNA is TGCGCCAGCACCCCTAACACAGATACGCAGTATTTT. It is translated as CASTPNTDTQYF.

This rearrangement joins TRBV27 to TRBJ2-7, with D perhaps being TRBD1 or TRBD2 (6 bases each). V gave up 6 bases and J gave up 5 bases, with 17 bases separating them. The CDR3 loop spans 14 amino acids. The germline V gene has CDR1 MNHEY and CDR2 SMNVEV (reference sequence). Here the CDR3 reads CASSLLGGEDEQYF. The CDR3 coding sequence is TGTGCCAGCAGCCTCCTCGGGGGCGAGGACGAGCAGTACTTC.

This clone was picked up many times. This chain connects TRBV6-1 to TRBJ2-5, with 12 nucleotides matching TRBD2. CDR3 length equals 15 residues. The V gene end was trimmed by 6 bases and the J gene end by 5 bases; junction bases not matched to a gene: 7. CDR1 and CDR2 from the germline V gene are MNHNS and SASEGT. CDR3: CASRETSGSGETQYF. The CDR3, as DNA: TGTGCCAGCAGGGAGACTAGCGGGAGTGGGGAGACCCAGTACTTC.

The genes are TRBV7-8 and TRBJ2-7, with 11 bases that match TRBD2. Germline V gives CDR1 SGHVS, CDR2 FQNEAQ. This CDR3 spans 14 amino acids. V was clipped by 5 bases and J by 9 bases; unmatched bases: 9. The CDR3 DNA follows: TGTGCCAGCAGCCCCTTTAGCGGGAGGGCCGGGCAGTACTTC. As protein: CASSPFSGRAGQYF.

The rearrangement uses TRBV29-1 and TRBJ2-5; perhaps D is TRBD1 or TRBD2 (5 bases each). Per germline, CDR1 SQVTM and CDR2 ANQGSEA. The V end was cut by 4 bases, the J end by 5 bases, with 14 bases between. The CDR3 contains 13 residues. This chain's CDR3 is CSVVPGTAETQYF. CDR3 nucleotide sequence: TGCAGCGTTGTGCCGGGGACGGCCGAGACCCAGTACTTC.

About this clone: At the DNA level, this CDR3 is encoded by other sequences in the same sample as well. V usage is TRBV7-2 and J usage is TRBJ1-2; a possible D gene is TRBD1 (6 bases). The CDR3 runs to 13 residues. V was shortened by 3 bases and J by 2 bases, with 7 bases between the two germline ends. Germline V CDR1 and CDR2: SGHTA, FQGNSA. The CDR3 DNA reads as TGTGCCAGCAGCTTGGACAGCAACTATGGCTACACCTTC. Its translation is CASSLDSNYGYTF.

This rearrangement joins TRBV18 to TRBJ1-5; maybe TRBD1 (5 bases). Trimming left V 6 bases short and J 7 bases short, with 16 bases between. Germline loops: CDR1 KGHSH, CDR2 LQKENI. CDR3 size: 14 residues. CDR3 sequence reads: CASSHSGTKQPQHF. The CDR3 DNA follows: TGTGCCAGCTCCCACTCCGGGACGAAACAGCCCCAGCATTTT.

The rearrangement uses TRBV7-2 and TRBJ1-5, with D perhaps matching TRBD1 (5 bases). V dropped 6 bases and J dropped 9 bases, with 18 bases sitting between them. From germline, CDR1 is SGHTA and CDR2 FQGNSA. CDR3 length equals 14 residues. The CDR3 nucleotides are TGTGCCAGCAGGCAAACCCCCGGGACTATGCCCCAGCATTTT. Translating it yields CASRQTPGTMPQHF.

About this clone: Different DNA sequences within this sample yield the same CDR3. The chain carries TRBV5-1 and TRBJ2-6; D is ambiguous. V was trimmed by 0 bases and J by 4 bases, leaving 8 bases between them. Germline CDR1 and CDR2: SGHRS and YFSETQ. This CDR3 comprises 15 residues. The CDR3 DNA follows: TGCGCCAGCAGCTTGGAGGGATCAGGGGCCAACGTCCTGACTTTC. This sequence encodes CASSLEGSGANVLTF.

J is TRBJ1-1 and V is TRBV29-1; TRBD1 matches at 7 bases. This CDR3 contains 13 residues. Germline V CDR1 and CDR2: SQVTM, ANQGSEA. Trimming removed 6 bases from V and 7 bases from J; junction bases left unmatched: 11. The CDR3 reads CSVTAGGIIEAFF. In nucleotides, the CDR3 is TGCAGCGTAACTGCAGGGGGAATAATTGAAGCTTTCTTT.

The V gene is TRBV5-4, the J gene TRBJ1-5, with D tentatively TRBD1 (6 bases). Trimming stripped 3 bases from V and 3 bases from J, with 7 bases between. The germline V gene encodes CDR1 SGHNT and CDR2 YYREEE (reference sequence). The CDR3 totals 13 residues. The CDR3 sequence: CASSWDTNQPQHF. The CDR3 DNA reads TGTGCCAGCAGCTGGGACACCAATCAGCCCCAGCATTTT.

The genes are TRBV6-1 and TRBJ1-1; D unclear. The CDR3 has 12 residues. Trimming left V 4 bases short and J 2 bases short, with 5 bases between. Germline V gene sequence: CDR1 MNHNS, CDR2 SASEGT. The CDR3 sequence: CASSVSNTEAFF. The DNA for the CDR3 is TGTGCCAGCAGTGTAAGTAACACTGAAGCTTTCTTT.

This chain links TRBV2 with TRBJ2-3; 8 nucleotides match TRBD2. The junction had 10 bases not matched to a gene; V was cut back by 4 bases and J by 1 base. CDR1 and CDR2 (germline): SNHLY, FYNNEI. The CDR3 is 17 residues long. CDR3 loop: CASSGVKAGVGTDTQYF. The CDR3 DNA follows: TGTGCCAGCAGTGGCGTAAAAGCGGGAGTAGGCACAGATACGCAGTATTTT.

About this clone: Other DNA sequences in the sample encode the same CDR3. The J gene is TRBJ2-7, the V gene TRBV2; D possibly corresponds to TRBD1 (6 bases). The CDR3 runs to 12 residues. V lost 6 bases and J 3 bases, leaving 9 bases between the germline ends. The germline V gene has CDR1 SNHLY and CDR2 FYNNEI. Here the CDR3 reads CASSGQNYEQYF. The CDR3, as DNA: TGTGCCAGCAGCGGACAGAACTACGAGCAGTACTTC.

This clone has a single count. The chain uses TRBV6-1 and TRBJ1-4; TRBD1 matches at 9 bases. Germline CDR1 reads MNHNS; CDR2 reads SASEGT. The CDR3 loop spans 14 amino acids. V shed 5 bases and J 5 bases; nucleotides not matched to a gene: 3. The chain's CDR3 is CASSRQGDNEKLFF. CDR3 nucleotides: TGTGCCAGCAGTAGACAGGGGGACAATGAAAAACTGTTTTTT.

The V gene is TRBV6-5, the J gene TRBJ2-3, with 8 bases matching TRBD1. Germline-derived CDR1 and CDR2 are MNHEY and SVGAGI. Trimming cost V 2 bases and J 5 bases; bases outside gene matches: 6. CDR3 length: 15 amino acids. The CDR3 DNA sequence: TGTGCCAGCAGTTACGCCGAGGACAGGGAAGATACGCAGTATTTT. Protein: CASSYAEDREDTQYF.

V and J are TRBV27 and TRBJ1-2; D is unresolved. CDR1 is MNHEY and CDR2 is SMNVEV in the germline V gene (reference sequence). The CDR3 has 15 residues. V was pared by 4 bases and J by 2 bases, with 14 bases between. Here the CDR3 reads CASSSGFAANYGYTF. CDR3 nucleotides: TGTGCCAGCAGTTCCGGCTTCGCAGCAAACTATGGCTACACCTTC.

The chain links TRBV11-3 to TRBJ2-1; D may match TRBD1 or TRBD2 (5 bases each). CDR3 size: 18 residues. The V gene's germline CDR1 is SGHNT and CDR2 YENEEA. V gave up 3 bases and J gave up 4 bases, with 22 bases separating them. The CDR3 DNA reads TGTGCCAGCAGCTTTAGTGGAACTTTGGGGGATACATACAATGAGCAGTTCTTC. It encodes CASSFSGTLGDTYNEQFF.

This chain links TRBV9 with TRBJ2-7; 8 bases fit TRBD1. Germline V gene data show CDR1 as SGDLS and CDR2 as YYNGEE. Trimming took 3 bases from V and 4 from J; bases not matched to a gene: 6. The CDR3 loop spans 14 amino acids. The CDR3 region is CASSAGGATYEQYF. DNA for the CDR3: TGTGCCAGCAGCGCAGGGGGCGCGACTTACGAGCAGTACTTC.

This clone was observed a handful of times. This chain connects TRBV29-1 to TRBJ2-1; D gene uncertain. Germline CDR1 SQVTM, CDR2 ANQGSEA. The CDR3 has 18 residues. Trimming shortened V by 1 base and J by 0 bases, and 19 bases separated the two germline ends. The CDR3 region has the DNA TGCAGCGTTGAAGTGTCTCACGGATCACTAAGCTCCTACAATGAGCAGTTCTTC. This codes for CSVEVSHGSLSSYNEQFF.

J is TRBJ2-1 and V is TRBV29-1, with 9 bases lining up with TRBD1. Trimming cost V 0 bases and J 6 bases; bases outside gene matches: 9. The CDR3 length is 16 residues. Germline CDR1 is SQVTM and CDR2 is ANQGSEA. CDR3 DNA: TGCAGCGTTGAAGATCGCTCCGGGACAGGGATCAATGAGCAGTTCTTC. It yields the protein CSVEDRSGTGINEQFF.

V usage is TRBV10-1 and J usage is TRBJ1-2, with D perhaps matching TRBD1 (6 bases). There are 14 residues in the CDR3. Trimming removed 3 bases at V and 5 bases at J, with 13 bases between. Germline lookup yields CDR1 WNHNN and CDR2 SYGVQD (reference sequence). CDR3 loop: CASSDGGRSYGYTF. The CDR3 coding sequence is TGCGCCAGCAGTGATGGGGGCCGCAGTTATGGCTACACCTTC.